These 15 T cell receptor beta chains were sequenced from one sample in a study of blood T cells in healthy people across ages. A J-beta primer mix and a sample-barcoded 5' primer were used in a second PCR of about 7 to 11 cycles. TCRdb recomputed calls from the 5' RACE reads with MiXCR, one row per CDR3 protein. The table includes approximately 360,000 distinct CDR3 sequences, approximately 47% detected once. Sequencing was done on a sample of blood. The origin of the receptors is a man in his sixties in good health.

This chain connects TRBV5-1 to TRBJ2-2; TRBD1 matches at 9 bases. V dropped 4 bases and J dropped 0; count of bases not matched to a gene: 4. Germline loops: CDR1 SGHRS, CDR2 YFSETQ. This CDR3 comprises 16 residues. This CDR3 is CASSPGQGANTGELFF. The CDR3, as DNA: TGCGCCAGCAGCCCGGGACAGGGCGCGAACACCGGGGAGCTGTTTTTT.

V usage is TRBV6-2 or TRBV6-3 and J usage is TRBJ1-2; 7 nucleotides align to TRBD1. Germline V gene sequence: CDR1 MNHEY, CDR2 SVGEGT. Germline trimming cut 5 bases from V and 4 bases from J; bases unmatched to any gene: 4. The CDR3 runs 13 residues. The CDR3 region has the DNA TGTGCCAGCAGTCTGGGACAGACCTATGGCTACACCTTC. Translating gives CASSLGQTYGYTF.

J is TRBJ2-1 and V is TRBV7-2; D may match TRBD1 or TRBD2 (6 bases each). CDR3 length: 15 residues. Trimming left V 1 base short and J 10 bases short, with 17 bases between. Germline-derived CDR1 and CDR2 are SGHTA and FQGNSA. CDR3 residues: CASSLVPRGAGEQFF. CDR3 sequence (DNA): TGTGCCAGCAGCTTAGTTCCTAGGGGGGCCGGGGAGCAGTTCTTC.

This chain joins TRBV12-3 or TRBV12-4 and TRBJ2-7; a weak D match, TRBD2 (6 bases). The CDR3 has 13 amino acids. V was trimmed by 8 bases and J by 1 base, leaving 12 bases between them. Here the CDR3 reads CASGGTVSYEQYF. The CDR3 DNA reads TGTGCCAGCGGGGGGACGGTTTCCTACGAGCAGTACTTC.

The CDR3 sequence: CASSIDAGDEQYF. CDR3 DNA: TGTGCCAGTAGTATAGATGCGGGTGACGAGCAGTACTTC. The V gene is TRBV19, the J gene TRBJ2-7; D perhaps matches TRBD2 (5 bases). The CDR3 spans 13 residues. Germline V CDR1 and CDR2: LNHDA, SQIVND (reference sequence). Trimming left V 0 bases short and J 5 bases short, with 8 bases between.

There are a few counts of this clonotype. The chain combines TRBV12-3 or TRBV12-4 with TRBJ2-7, with TRBD2 matching 9 bases. This CDR3 has 14 residues. Trimming cost V 3 bases and J 3 bases; bases outside gene matches: 3. The CDR3, as DNA: TGTGCCAGCAGTTTGGCGACTAGCGGCTACGAGCAGTACTTC. It specifies CASSLATSGYEQYF.

This chain joins TRBV6-2 or TRBV6-3 and TRBJ2-5; tentative D call: TRBD2 (5 bases). Germline V gene data show CDR1 as MNHEY and CDR2 as SVGEGT. Trimming cost V 9 bases and J 5 bases, with 16 bases left between them. This CDR3 has 13 residues. In nucleotides, the CDR3 is TGTGCCAGTGAACTAGACCTGGGCGAGACCCAGTACTTC. Amino acids: CASELDLGETQYF.

This clonotype was seen only a few times. The gene calls are TRBV28 and TRBJ2-5, with D uncertain. Trimming pared 3 bases from V and 10 bases from J, leaving 9 bases between. The germline CDR1 and CDR2 sequences are MDHEN and SYDVKM. The CDR3 extends over 11 amino acids. The CDR3 spells CASSFKGSQYF. The CDR3 DNA reads as TGTGCCAGCAGTTTCAAGGGTAGCCAGTACTTC.

The chain has TRBV18 and TRBJ1-4; no firm D call. V was cut by 2 bases and J by 5 bases, with 6 bases left in between. Germline CDR1 reads KGHSH; CDR2 reads LQKENI. The CDR3 totals 13 residues. In DNA, the CDR3 is TGTGCCAGCTCACCAGGACCGAATGAAAAACTGTTTTTT. Translated, it gives CASSPGPNEKLFF.

On this clonotype: The junction departs from the called germline gene at one end, perhaps through a read error. This chain uses TRBV5-6 with TRBJ2-7; no reliable D call. The J call is in doubt because the DNA end fits TRBJ2-5 better. The CDR3 is made up of 12 amino acids. CDR1 and CDR2 from the germline V gene are SGHDT and YYEEEE. Written as DNA, the CDR3 is TGTGCCAGCATCTTGACCCCGGCGACCCAGTACTTC. Its translation is CASILTPATQYF.

J is TRBJ2-1 and V is TRBV20-1, with a possible D match to TRBD2 (5 bases). The ends were cut back, 2 bases at V and 8 bases at J, with 13 bases in the middle. Germline loops: CDR1 DFQATT, CDR2 SNEGSKA (reference sequence). This CDR3 contains 13 residues. This CDR3 reads CSARRGSSDEQFF. CDR3 nucleotides: TGCAGTGCTAGACGGGGTTCTTCGGATGAGCAGTTCTTC.

In its sample, this clonotype was seen many times. The rearrangement links TRBV20-1 to TRBJ2-5; tentatively, D is TRBD1 or TRBD2 (5 bases each). The CDR3 spans 13 residues. V lost 3 bases and J lost 5, with 13 bases in between. Germline CDR1 and CDR2: DFQATT and SNEGSKA (reference sequence). The DNA of the CDR3 is TGCAGTGCTAGGTCCGGGGCTCGGGAGACCCAGTACTTC. This encodes CSARSGARETQYF.

V gene TRBV3-1 combines with J gene TRBJ2-1, with TRBD2 matching over 7 bases. Germline V gene sequence: CDR1 LGHDT, CDR2 YNNKEL (reference sequence). The CDR3 length is 17 residues. The junction had 14 bases not matched to a gene; V was cut back by 4 bases and J by 5 bases. The CDR3 coding sequence is TGTGCCAGCAGCCCCACAGCCCCGGGACTACATGACAATGAGCAGTTCTTC. Amino acid sequence: CASSPTAPGLHDNEQFF.

This clonotype was seen just once. The chain employs TRBV6-2 or TRBV6-3 and TRBJ1-1; 11 bases match TRBD1. Germline V gene lookup returns CDR1 MNHEY and CDR2 SVGEGT. The CDR3 is made up of 14 amino acids. The V gene end was trimmed by 6 bases and the J gene end by 4 bases; junction bases not matched to a gene: 4. CDR3 bases: TGTGCCAGCAGATGGGACAGGGGGGGCACTGAAGCTTTCTTT. This gives the protein CASRWDRGGTEAFF.

The chain uses TRBV20-1 and TRBJ1-5; D is unresolved. Trimming pared 5 bases from V and 0 bases from J, leaving 11 bases between. The CDR3 sequence is 14 residues long. Germline V gives CDR1 DFQATT, CDR2 SNEGSKA (reference sequence). This CDR3 reads CSAGKGGSNQPQHF. The CDR3 region has the DNA TGCAGTGCTGGAAAGGGAGGTAGCAATCAGCCCCAGCATTTT.